Listed here is a single TCR beta chain. These data originate in a study of cytomegalovirus exposure and HLA in healthy donors. The CDR3 covers 13 residues. J was trimmed by 4 bases and V by 6 bases; bases with no gene match: 4. CDR1 is MNHEY, CDR2 SMNVEV, per germline (reference sequence). PCR used 60 Vbeta primers and 13 Jbeta primers. Clones were sequenced by immunoSEQ multiplex PCR, and TCRdb holds only the in-frame ones, with some missing. In the table there are 140,000 to 150,000 clones, roughly 78% of which are singletons. Input material: PBMCs. This sequence was found in a female donor in good health and CMV-seronegative. The chain carries TRBV27 and TRBJ1-2, with 8 bases fitting TRBD1. The CDR3 sequence is CASSAGGSYGYTF. DNA of the CDR3: TGTGCCAGCAGCGCAGGGGGCAGCTATGGCTACACCTTC.